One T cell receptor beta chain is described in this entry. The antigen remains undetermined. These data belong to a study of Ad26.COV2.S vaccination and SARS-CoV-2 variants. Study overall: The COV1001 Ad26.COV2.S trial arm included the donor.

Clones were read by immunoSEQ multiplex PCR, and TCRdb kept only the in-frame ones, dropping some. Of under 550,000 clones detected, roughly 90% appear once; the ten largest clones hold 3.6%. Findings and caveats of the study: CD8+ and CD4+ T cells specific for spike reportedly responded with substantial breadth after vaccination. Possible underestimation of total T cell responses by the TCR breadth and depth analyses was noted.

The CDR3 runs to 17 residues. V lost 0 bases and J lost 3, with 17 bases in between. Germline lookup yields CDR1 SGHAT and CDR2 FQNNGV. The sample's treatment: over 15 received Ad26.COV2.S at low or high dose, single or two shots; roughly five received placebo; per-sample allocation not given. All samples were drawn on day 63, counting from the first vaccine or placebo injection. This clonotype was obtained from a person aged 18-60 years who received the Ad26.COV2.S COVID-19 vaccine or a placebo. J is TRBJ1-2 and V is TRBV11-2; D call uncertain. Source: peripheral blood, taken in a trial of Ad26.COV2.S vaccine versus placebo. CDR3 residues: CASSLDNAQVAHYGYTF. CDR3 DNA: TGTGCCAGCAGCTTAGATAACGCGCAGGTCGCGCACTATGGCTACACCTTC. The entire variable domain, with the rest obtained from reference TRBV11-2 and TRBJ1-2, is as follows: EAGVAQSPRYKIIEKRQSVAFWCNPISGHATLYWYQQILGQGPKLLIQFQNNGVVDDSQLPKDRFSAERLKGVDSTLKIQPAKLEDSAVYLCASSLDNAQVAHYGYTFGSGTRLTVV.